A selection of T cell receptor beta chains follows, all from one sample in a study of T cell repertoires in aging, cancer and after chemotherapy. TCRdb reprocessed the multiplex PCR reads via MiXCR and lists one record per CDR3 protein. This repertoire shows 5,000 to 7,500 distinct CDR3 sequences, about 32% found once; its top ten account for approximately 8.4%. The specimen was blood. Source of these receptors: a human donor with a blood cancer. CDR3s include the opening cysteine and the closing phenylalanine or tryptophan. The D gene is left open where the match is weak.

TRBV6-1	TRBJ1-5	-	CASSEAGFQPQHF
TRBV12-3/TRBV12-4	TRBJ2-3	TRBD2	CASGGLAGGRADTQYF
TRBV18	TRBJ2-3	TRBD2	CASSELSGRTADTQYF
TRBV11-2	TRBJ2-7	-	CASSFSGEQYF
TRBV6-5	TRBJ2-6	-	CASSSRGASGANVLTF
TRBV6-4	TRBJ2-1	-	CASSEAGGFHNEQFF
TRBV6-1	TRBJ2-3	-	CASSERVDTDTQYF
TRBV7-4	TRBJ2-1	-	CASSLTGDPYEQFF
TRBV20-1	TRBJ2-2	-	CSARARDLLAGELFF
TRBV6-5	TRBJ2-7	TRBD1	CATIPSPGQGNEQYF
TRBV10-3	TRBJ1-4	-	CAIRDSGSDNEKLFF
TRBV4-3	TRBJ2-1	TRBD2	CASSQWAGAYNEQFF
TRBV18	TRBJ2-7	-	CASSPPESYIYEQYF
TRBV18	TRBJ2-1	-	CASSPPGQGEQFF
TRBV4-1	TRBJ2-2	TRBD2	CASSQTLRGRETGELFF
TRBV11-2	TRBJ2-7	-	CASSDPPPEQYF
TRBV10-3	TRBJ2-3	TRBD2	CAISELAGETDTQYF
TRBV6-1	TRBJ2-1	TRBD2	CASSARLAGEGRNEQFF
TRBV7-6	TRBJ2-1	-	CARSTLSYNEQFF
TRBV5-1	TRBJ2-5	TRBD1	CASSLRDRGGETQYF
TRBV24-1	TRBJ2-5	-	CATIKIEGPRFYETQYF
TRBV5-1	TRBJ2-5	-	CASSLADGGGETQYF
TRBV19	TRBJ1-5	TRBD1	CASQQWDRGPQPQHF
TRBV19	TRBJ1-1	-	CASIKPGTMPEAFF
TRBV10-3	TRBJ2-3	TRBD1	CAIRGQNLPKDTQYF
TRBV20-1	TRBJ1-3	-	CSARRSPFRVRGNTIYF
TRBV18	TRBJ2-2	-	CASSPPVGRRNTGELFF
TRBV11-2	TRBJ2-6	-	CACREAGANVLTF
TRBV10-2	TRBJ2-3	-	CASSEIGLLTQYF
TRBV4-2	TRBJ1-2	TRBD1	CASSQVLGTGTYGYTF
TRBV29-1	TRBJ1-2	TRBD1	CSVKGQRDYGYTF
TRBV5-1	TRBJ1-1	-	CASSLEGGRTEAFF
TRBV29-1	TRBJ1-5	-	CSAVVQGLGQPQHF
TRBV15	TRBJ2-1	TRBD1	CATSRDQGESREQFF
TRBV5-4	TRBJ2-1	TRBD2	CASSSGTSVYNEQFF
TRBV4-2	TRBJ2-1	TRBD2	CASSQALAGEDEQFF
TRBV12-3/TRBV12-4	TRBJ1-5	-	CASSQDRSNQPQHF
TRBV15	TRBJ2-5	TRBD2	CATSRRGGTGETQYF
TRBV5-5	TRBJ1-2	-	CASMSQAKEGYTF
TRBV11-2	TRBJ2-3	TRBD2	CASSLTQRESTDTQYF
TRBV6-1	TRBJ1-3	-	CASTETSWFSGNTIYF
TRBV7-9	TRBJ1-2	TRBD1	CASSLDRGGSYTF
TRBV20-1	TRBJ1-6	-	CSAITGSYNSPLHF
TRBV7-9	TRBJ1-1	TRBD1	CASSATGVRTEAFF
TRBV10-3	TRBJ2-1	TRBD2	CAISWTSPGEQFF
TRBV5-5	TRBJ2-1	-	CASSLGGHNEQFF
TRBV7-9	TRBJ2-5	-	CASSLPSEGGRQETQYF
TRBV5-1	TRBJ1-3	-	CASSLLGSSGNTIYF
TRBV6-5	TRBJ1-2	-	CASSYSRHIRDYGYTF
TRBV5-4	TRBJ2-1	-	CASSLGGAGAYNEQFF
TRBV12-3/TRBV12-4	TRBJ1-2	-	CASSFRVNYGYTF
TRBV7-2	TRBJ1-3	-	CASIPGPGLSGNTIYF
TRBV12-3/TRBV12-4	TRBJ2-5	-	CASSFVRGSGETQYF
TRBV5-1	TRBJ2-5	TRBD2	CASSLAGAGEETQYF
TRBV28	TRBJ2-5	-	CAIGTHQETQYF
TRBV6-1	TRBJ1-1	-	CASSEMGNTEAFF
TRBV10-3	TRBJ2-7	-	CAISEQPVPLDEQYF
TRBV5-1	TRBJ2-5	-	CASSFQETQYF